A single sample gave rise to the 22 T cell receptor beta chains below, sequenced in a study of CD8 T cells in Susac syndrome. Reverse transcription used roughly 0.5 to 1 ug RNA and random hexamers. TCRdb ran MiXCR on the immunoSEQ multiplex PCR reads and lists one entry per CDR3 protein. The sample lists under 200,000 distinct CDR3 sequences, about 96% occurring once. Sequenced sample: CD4+ T cells from PBMCs. These receptors originate from a human donor with Susac syndrome.

The gene calls are TRBV24-1 and TRBJ2-5, with 8 bases that match TRBD1. CDR3 length: 16 residues. With V trimmed by 4 bases and J by 3 bases, 9 bases remained unmatched. The V gene's germline CDR1 is KGHDR and CDR2 SFDVKD. The CDR3 DNA reads as TGTGCCACCAGTGAGGCCGGGACAGGCTCAGAAGAGACCCAGTACTTC. Protein product: CATSEAGTGSEETQYF.

This clonotype appeared once. The CDR3 region has the DNA TGTGCCAGTAGCCGACCAGGGGAAGGAAACACCATATATTTT. This sequence encodes CASSRPGEGNTIYF. This chain uses TRBV19 with TRBJ1-3; D is perhaps TRBD1 (6 bases). This CDR3 has 14 amino acids. CDR1 and CDR2 from the germline V gene are LNHDA and SQIVND (reference sequence). V dropped 6 bases and J dropped 4 bases, with 13 bases sitting between them. Together with reference TRBV19 and TRBJ1-3, the CDR3 gives the full variable domain: DGGITQSPKYLFRKEGQNVTLSCEQNLNHDAMYWYRQDPGQGLRLIYYSQIVNDFQKGDIAEGYSVSREKKESFPLTVTSAQKNPTAFYLCASSRPGEGNTIYFGEGSWLTVV.

The V call is TRBV30, the J call TRBJ1-1; D ambiguous. In germline, CDR1 is GTSNPN, CDR2 SVGIG (reference sequence). The CDR3 sequence is 13 residues long. Trimming took 3 bases from V and 1 from J, leaving 9 bases between them. CDR3 bases: TGTGCCTGGAGCCGGGCGGGGAACACTGAAGCTTTCTTT. Protein product: CAWSRAGNTEAFF.

This clonotype was counted once. This chain joins TRBV18 and TRBJ2-5; maybe TRBD2 (5 bases). The CDR3 sequence is 14 residues long. Germline V CDR1 and CDR2: KGHSH, LQKENI. V gave up 2 bases and J gave up 5 bases, with 12 bases separating them. Here the CDR3 reads CASSPVGGGETQYF. CDR3 DNA: TGTGCCAGCTCACCAGTCGGCGGCGGGGAGACCCAGTACTTC.

V is TRBV5-1 and J is TRBJ2-5; no clear D. Per germline, CDR1 SGHRS and CDR2 YFSETQ. V gave up 5 bases and J gave up 2 bases, with 16 bases separating them. The CDR3 consists of 15 residues. The CDR3 DNA reads as TGCGCCAGCAGAATCTCGGCGTCCCCTCAAGAGACCCAGTACTTC. Protein sequence: CASRISASPQETQYF.

This rearrangement joins TRBV24-1 to TRBJ2-7; tentatively, D is TRBD1 or TRBD2 (5 bases each). The CDR3 spans 14 residues. CDR1 KGHDR and CDR2 SFDVKD come from the germline V gene. With 4 bases removed from V and 2 bases from J, the gap between germline ends came to 11 bases. CDR3 DNA: TGTGCCACCAGTGAGACGGGGCTAGCCTACGAGCAGTACTTC. Translating gives CATSETGLAYEQYF.

V and J are TRBV25-1 and TRBJ2-2; TRBD2 aligns across 11 bases. Germline V gene lookup returns CDR1 MGHDK and CDR2 SYGVNS. After removal of 6 bases from V and 1 base from J, the junction contained 1 base not matched to a gene. The CDR3 totals 15 residues. The CDR3 here is CASRGTSGNTGELFF. DNA for the CDR3: TGTGCCAGCAGGGGGACTAGCGGGAACACCGGGGAGCTGTTTTTT.

Here the CDR3 reads CASTNARLSTEAFF. As DNA, the CDR3 is TGTGCCAGCACCAACGCGCGGTTATCCACTGAAGCTTTCTTT. The chain combines TRBV13 with TRBJ1-1; no clear D. With 7 bases removed from V and 4 bases from J, the gap between germline ends came to 16 bases. This CDR3 comprises 14 residues. Germline values: CDR1 PRHDT, CDR2 FYEKMQ (reference sequence). Full variable domain (remainder filled in from reference TRBV13 and TRBJ1-1): AAGVIQSPRHLIKEKRETATLKCYPIPRHDTVYWYQQGPGQDPQFLISFYEKMQSDKGSIPDRFSAQQFSDYHSELNMSSLELGDSALYFCASTNARLSTEAFFGQGTRLTVV.

This clonotype was recorded only once. J is TRBJ2-6 and V is TRBV11-2; no clear D gene. The CDR3 has 15 amino acids. The germline CDR1 and CDR2 sequences are SGHAT and FQNNGV. V was pared by 1 base and J by 4 bases, with 8 bases between. The DNA of the CDR3 is TGTGCCAGCAGCTTAGGGGTCCCCGGGGCCAACGTCCTGACTTTC. It yields the protein CASSLGVPGANVLTF.

The rearrangement uses TRBV20-1 and TRBJ2-7; D is ambiguous. Germline lookup yields CDR1 DFQATT and CDR2 SNEGSKA (reference sequence). The CDR3 has 12 residues. V was pared by 3 bases and J by 6 bases, with 12 bases between. The CDR3 loop is CSARWVPGEQYF. The CDR3 DNA reads TGCAGTGCTAGGTGGGTTCCTGGCGAGCAGTACTTC.

The chain recombines TRBV14 with TRBJ2-6; D could derive from TRBD1 or TRBD2 (5 bases each). This CDR3 region has 17 residues. Germline-derived CDR1 and CDR2 are SGHDN and FVKESK. V lost 3 bases and J 4 bases, leaving 16 bases between the germline ends. CDR3 nucleotides: TGTGCCAGCAGCCACGGCGAGGGGCGCCTGGGGGCCAACGTCCTGACTTTC. It is translated as CASSHGEGRLGANVLTF.

The rearrangement joins TRBV20-1 to TRBJ1-6; TRBD1 matches 9 bases. The CDR3 consists of 16 residues. CDR1 and CDR2 from the germline V gene are DFQATT and SNEGSKA (reference sequence). V trimming: 2 bases; J trimming: 9 bases; junction bases outside the gene matches: 11. CDR3 coding DNA: TGCAGTGCTAGAATCCCGGGACAGGGATCAGGTTCACCCCTCCACTTT. Its protein product is CSARIPGQGSGSPLHF.

The chain uses TRBV27 and TRBJ2-3; 16 positions agree with TRBD2. Trimming removed 5 bases from V and 2 bases from J; junction bases left unmatched: 4. Germline CDR1 MNHEY, CDR2 SMNVEV (reference sequence). The CDR3 runs to 17 residues. The CDR3 sequence is CASSPGLAGGNTDTQYF. In DNA form, the CDR3 reads TGTGCCAGCAGTCCGGGACTAGCGGGAGGGAACACAGATACGCAGTATTTT.

This chain joins TRBV4-3 and TRBJ2-1; D not certain. Per the germline V gene, CDR1 is LGHNA and CDR2 is YSLEER. The V gene lost 1 base and the J gene lost 5 bases, with 6 bases spanning the gap. The CDR3 is 13 amino acids. For the CDR3, the DNA is TGCGCCAGCAGCCAAGGGCTCGACAATGAGCAGTTCTTC. Its translation: CASSQGLDNEQFF.

The gene calls are TRBV7-9 and TRBJ2-1; the D gene could be TRBD1 or TRBD2 (6 bases each). Germline CDR1 SEHNR, CDR2 FQNEAQ (reference sequence). This CDR3 is built from 15 residues. V lost 4 bases to trimming and J lost 5 bases, with 15 bases between them. The CDR3: CASSSMGGKDNEQFF. The DNA of the CDR3 is TGTGCCAGCAGCTCGATGGGGGGCAAAGACAATGAGCAGTTCTTC. The complete variable domain, with remaining parts taken from reference TRBV7-9 and TRBJ2-1, reads DTGVSQNPRHKITKRGQNVTFRCDPISEHNRLYWYRQTLGQGPEFLTYFQNEAQLEKSRLLSDRFSAERPKGSFSTLEIQRTEQGDSAMYLCASSSMGGKDNEQFFGPGTRLTVL.

V and J are TRBV24-1 and TRBJ2-3, with D perhaps given as TRBD1 or TRBD2 (5 bases each). This CDR3 is 14 amino acids long. CDR1 is KGHDR and CDR2 is SFDVKD in the germline V gene. The V end lost 3 bases, the J end lost 6 bases, and 12 bases lay between the germline ends. This chain's CDR3 is CATSDRIEGDTQYF. CDR3 nucleotide sequence: TGTGCCACCAGTGATCGCATCGAGGGGGATACGCAGTATTTT.

This chain connects TRBV11-2 to TRBJ2-5; the D is unclear. CDR3 size: 17 residues. The V end was cut by 0 bases, the J end by 0 bases, with 14 bases between. Germline lookup yields CDR1 SGHAT and CDR2 FQNNGV. Here the CDR3 DNA reads TGTGCCAGCAGCTTAGAACTTAATTGGGCAGACCAAGAGACCCAGTACTTC. Protein sequence: CASSLELNWADQETQYF.

V gene TRBV7-2 combines with J gene TRBJ2-3; possible D gene TRBD2, 6 bases. V dropped 7 bases and J dropped 4 bases, with 12 bases sitting between them. The CDR3 extends over 13 amino acids. Germline-derived CDR1 and CDR2 are SGHTA and FQGNSA. The CDR3 nucleotides are TGTGCCAGCAACATGGGGGGAGCAGATACGCAGTATTTT. This encodes CASNMGGADTQYF.

The gene calls are TRBV19 and TRBJ1-2, with D possibly matching TRBD1 (6 bases). V was pared by 7 bases and J by 4 bases, with 16 bases between. CDR3 length: 14 amino acids. CDR1 and CDR2 from the germline V gene are LNHDA and SQIVND (reference sequence). CDR3 region: CASKRPDSLYGYTF. As DNA, the CDR3 is TGTGCCAGTAAGCGACCGGACAGCCTCTATGGCTACACCTTC.

The J gene is TRBJ2-7, the V gene TRBV4-3; D is perhaps TRBD1 or TRBD2 (6 bases each). CDR1 is LGHNA, CDR2 YSLEER, per germline. Trimming cost V 0 bases and J 3 bases, with 18 bases left between them. This CDR3 has 17 amino acids. CDR3 nucleotide sequence: TGCGCCAGCAGCCAAGATGGGGGGCCAGCGGCATGCTACGAGCAGTACGTC. This sequence encodes CASSQDGGPAACYEQYV.

V and J are TRBV12-3 or TRBV12-4 and TRBJ1-1; TRBD1 might be the D (5 bases). CDR3 length: 12 residues. Deletions cut 3 bases from V and 5 bases from J, with 7 bases between. CDR3 loop: CASSLGVTEAFF. CDR3 sequence (DNA): TGTGCCAGCAGTTTGGGGGTTACTGAAGCTTTCTTT.

The chain uses TRBV5-1 and TRBJ2-3; D is possibly TRBD1 (5 bases). CDR1 is SGHRS and CDR2 is YFSETQ in the germline V gene. V lost 4 bases to trimming and J lost 1 base, with 10 bases between them. The CDR3 is made up of 14 amino acids. This chain's CDR3 is CASSTGMGTDTQYF. The CDR3 DNA is TGCGCCAGCAGCACAGGTATGGGCACAGATACGCAGTATTTT.